One and the same sample provided the 17 T cell receptor beta chains below, sequenced in a study of cytomegalovirus exposure and HLA in healthy donors. This PCR relied on a set of 60 Vbeta primers and 13 Jbeta primers. Some clones are missing from TCRdb's copy, which holds only in-frame ones; the method was immunoSEQ multiplex PCR. The sample holds 210,000 or so clones, around 80% seen once. The sequenced sample was PBMCs. These receptors all stem from a woman aged 40 to 50 in good health and CMV-seronegative.

The chain uses TRBV28 and TRBJ1-1; the D gene is possibly TRBD1 (5 bases). Germline V gene lookup returns CDR1 MDHEN and CDR2 SYDVKM. Trimming cost V 7 bases and J 0 bases, with 9 bases left between them. CDR3 size: 13 residues. This CDR3 reads CASKRTLNTEAFF. CDR3 in DNA: TGTGCCAGCAAACGGACATTGAACACTGAAGCTTTCTTT. The full variable domain, its missing parts supplied by reference TRBV28 and TRBJ1-1, is DVKVTQSSRYLVKRTGEKVFLECVQDMDHENMFWYRQDPGLGLRLIYFSYDVKMKEKGDIPEGYSVSREKKERFSLILESASTNQTSMYLCASKRTLNTEAFFGQGTRLTVV.

The chain couples TRBV7-9 to TRBJ2-5; maybe TRBD1 (5 bases). The J call may be in error: the DNA end matches TRBJ2-7 better. Germline V gives CDR1 SEHNR, CDR2 FQNEAQ (reference sequence). The CDR3 has 17 residues. CDR3 region: CASSLALRTWSSYEQYF. CDR3 DNA: TGTGCCAGCAGCTTAGCTTTACGGACATGGAGCTCCTACGAGCAGTACTTC.

This rearrangement joins TRBV9 to TRBJ2-3; a possible D gene is TRBD1 (6 bases). The CDR3 is 17 residues long. Germline CDR1 is SGDLS and CDR2 is YYNGEE. The V end was cut by 5 bases, the J end by 2 bases, with 21 bases between. The CDR3 loop reads CASSRRLPGANTDTQYF. The CDR3, as DNA: TGTGCCAGCAGTCGCCGTTTACCAGGGGCCAACACAGATACGCAGTATTTT.

By share, this clone counts as medium-sized. The gene calls are TRBV4-3 and TRBJ2-6; the D gene is possibly TRBD1 (5 bases). This CDR3 is 14 amino acids long. V lost 0 bases and J lost 9, with 9 bases in between. Germline V gives CDR1 LGHNA, CDR2 YSLEER. This CDR3 reads CASSQDRGLNVLTF. The CDR3 region has the DNA TGCGCCAGCAGCCAAGATAGGGGCCTCAACGTCCTGACTTTC.

CDR3 region: CASSPTGHEQYF. The CDR3, as DNA: TGTGCCAGCTCTCCAACAGGGCACGAGCAGTACTTC. This sequence joins TRBV18 and TRBJ2-7, with a possible D match to TRBD1 (6 bases). The V and J ends lost 6 bases and 5 bases respectively, with 11 bases between them. The CDR3 has 12 residues. CDR1 and CDR2 (germline): KGHSH, LQKENI.

This CDR3 reads CASSMGRTVANYGYTF. The CDR3 coding sequence is TGTGCCAGCAGCATGGGACGGACAGTAGCTAACTATGGCTACACCTTC. V is TRBV5-6 and J is TRBJ1-2; D perhaps matches TRBD1 (6 bases). Trimming pared 4 bases from V and 0 bases from J, leaving 16 bases between. Germline-derived CDR1 and CDR2 are SGHDT and YYEEEE. The CDR3 covers 16 residues.

The chain joins TRBV2 to TRBJ2-3; 7 nucleotides agree with TRBD1. Germline V gene sequence: CDR1 SNHLY, CDR2 FYNNEI. With V trimmed by 8 bases and J by 2 bases, 7 bases remained unmatched. The CDR3 is made up of 14 amino acids. The CDR3 here is CASDRDVPTDTQYF. The DNA of the CDR3 is TGTGCCAGCGACAGGGACGTCCCCACAGATACGCAGTATTTT. Combining the CDR3 with reference TRBV2 and TRBJ2-3 gives the whole variable domain EPEVTQTPSHQVTQMGQEVILRCVPISNHLYFYWYRQILGQKVEFLVSFYNNEISEKSEIFDDQFSVERPDGSNFTLKIRSTKLEDSAMYFCASDRDVPTDTQYFGPGTRLTVL.

The V call is TRBV14, the J call TRBJ2-7, with a possible D match to TRBD1 (6 bases). CDR3 length equals 13 residues. V was clipped by 1 base and J by 5 bases, with 9 bases between them. CDR1 is SGHDN, CDR2 FVKESK, per germline. The CDR3 bases are TGTGCCAGCAGCCAAGCAGGGGCTCACGAGCAGTACTTC. Protein: CASSQAGAHEQYF. Drawing the rest from reference TRBV14 and TRBJ2-7, the complete variable domain is EAGVTQFPSHSVIEKGQTVTLRCDPISGHDNLYWYRRVMGKEIKFLLHFVKESKQDESGMPNNRFLAERTGGTYSTLKVQPAELEDSGVYFCASSQAGAHEQYFGPGTRLTVT.

This clone was detected a few times. The V call is TRBV4-1, the J call TRBJ1-6; D ambiguous. Germline-derived CDR1 and CDR2 are MGHRA and YSYEKL. This CDR3 region has 12 residues. The V end lost 1 base, the J end lost 10 bases, and 5 bases lay between the germline ends. In DNA, the CDR3 is TGCGCCAGCAGCCAAGGTGGCTCACCCCTCCACTTT. Translated, it gives CASSQGGSPLHF.

The gene calls are TRBV5-6 and TRBJ2-2; possibly TRBD1 for D (6 bases). The V gene lost 7 bases and the J gene lost 1 base, with 11 bases spanning the gap. The CDR3 has 14 amino acids. The germline gives CDR1 SGHDT, CDR2 YYEEEE. CDR3 loop: CASLVRGNTGELFF. In nucleotides, the CDR3 is TGTGCCAGCTTAGTCAGGGGGAACACCGGGGAGCTGTTTTTT.

This rearrangement joins TRBV15 to TRBJ1-4, with D possibly being TRBD1 (6 bases). CDR1 and CDR2 from the germline V gene are LNHNV and YYDKDF (reference sequence). The CDR3 is 13 residues long. Trimming removed 9 bases from V and 4 bases from J, with 12 bases in between. The CDR3 DNA follows: TGTGCCACGGCAGACAGGTTTAATGAAAAACTGTTTTTT. Its translation: CATADRFNEKLFF. Combining the CDR3 with reference TRBV15 and TRBJ1-4 gives the whole variable domain DAMVIQNPRYQVTQFGKPVTLSCSQTLNHNVMYWYQQKSSQAPKLLFHYYDKDFNNEADTPDNFQSRRPNTSFCFLDIRSPGLGDTAMYLCATADRFNEKLFFGSGTQLSVL.

On this clone itself: One end of the junction varies from germline; a read error may be responsible. The chain is built from TRBV29-1 and TRBJ2-3, with TRBD2 as a possible D gene (5 bases). The CDR3 has 15 residues. Looked up from germline, CDR1 is SQVTM and CDR2 is ANQGSEA. The CDR3 coding sequence is TGCAGCGTTCGAAGAGCGGCTGGGTCCACATATACGCAGTATTTT. It codes for CSVRRAAGSTYTQYF.

The chain employs TRBV11-3 and TRBJ2-7; the match to TRBD1 covers 9 bases. CDR1 is SGHNT, CDR2 YENEEA, per germline. After removal of 4 bases from V and 5 bases from J, the junction contained 9 bases not matched to a gene. The CDR3 sequence is 15 residues long. CDR3 in DNA: TGTGCCAGCAGCTACCTGGACAGGGGCCTGGACGAGCAGTACTTC. It is translated as CASSYLDRGLDEQYF.

There are a few counts of this clone. The chain employs TRBV7-8 and TRBJ2-2, with D unclear. V was trimmed by 4 bases and J by 7 bases, leaving 7 bases between them. The germline gives CDR1 SGHVS, CDR2 FQNEAQ. The CDR3 contains 12 residues. Here the CDR3 reads CASSSESGELFF. CDR3 sequence (DNA): TGTGCCAGCAGCTCGGAGAGCGGGGAGCTGTTTTTT.

The chain couples TRBV7-9 to TRBJ2-5; D unresolved. CDR1 SEHNR and CDR2 FQNEAQ come from the germline V gene (reference sequence). V lost 4 bases and J 5 bases, leaving 8 bases between the germline ends. The CDR3 length is 12 residues. Here the CDR3 reads CASSYPGETQYF. Here the CDR3 DNA reads TGTGCCAGCAGCTACCCCGGGGAGACCCAGTACTTC.

As DNA, the CDR3 is TGCGCCAGCAGCCAAGAAAGCCAGGATCGGGACAGAATATACAATGAGCAGTTCTTC. It translates to CASSQESQDRDRIYNEQFF. This chain connects TRBV4-3 to TRBJ2-1; 7 bases line up with TRBD1. V shed 0 bases and J 4 bases; nucleotides not matched to a gene: 15. CDR3 size: 19 residues. The germline V gene encodes CDR1 LGHNA and CDR2 YSLEER.

This chain links TRBV6-6 with TRBJ1-6; no firm D call. This CDR3 is 14 amino acids long. V lost 7 bases to trimming and J lost 7 bases, with 14 bases between them. CDR1 MNHNY and CDR2 SVGAGI come from the germline V gene (reference sequence). CDR3: CASTIKALNSPLHF. The DNA for the CDR3 is TGTGCCAGCACCATTAAAGCCCTCAATTCACCCCTCCACTTT.